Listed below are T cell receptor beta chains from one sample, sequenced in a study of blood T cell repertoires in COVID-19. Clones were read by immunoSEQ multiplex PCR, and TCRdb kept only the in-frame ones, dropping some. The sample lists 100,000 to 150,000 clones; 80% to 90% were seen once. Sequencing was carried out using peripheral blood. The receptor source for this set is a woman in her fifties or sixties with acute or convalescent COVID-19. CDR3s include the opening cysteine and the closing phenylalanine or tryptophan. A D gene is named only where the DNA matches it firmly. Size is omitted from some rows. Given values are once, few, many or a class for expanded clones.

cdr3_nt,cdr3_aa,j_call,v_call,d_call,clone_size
TGTGCCAGCAGCTTAGATCGTTATTCACCCCTCCACTTT,CASSLDRYSPLHF,TRBJ1-6,TRBV11-3,-,-
TGTGCCAGCAGTATAGCGGGTAGCTCCTACAATGAGCAGTTCTTC,CASSIAGSSYNEQFF,TRBJ2-1,TRBV2,TRBD2,-
TGTGCCAGCACGACACGTCCCGACTATGGCTACACCTTC,CASTTRPDYGYTF,TRBJ1-2,TRBV6-5,-,-
TGTGCCAGCAGCGGGGACTTGCCCCAAGAGACCCAGTACTTC,CASSGDLPQETQYF,TRBJ2-5,TRBV11-3,-,-
TGTGCCTGGAGCGAGGGCAGGGGGTACGAGCAGTACTTC,CAWSEGRGYEQYF,TRBJ2-7,TRBV30,TRBD1,-
TGTGCCAGCAGCTCGAGCCGAGGCTACACCTTC,CASSSSRGYTF,TRBJ1-2,TRBV7-9,-,-
TGTGCCAGCAGCGTAGGACCGGGACTAGCGGGAGACCCCGAGCAGTACTTC,CASSVGPGLAGDPEQYF,TRBJ2-7,TRBV9,TRBD2,-
TGTGCCAGCAGCCAAGATTGGGGGGGGACCGGGGAGCTGTTTTTT,CASSQDWGGTGELFF,TRBJ2-2,TRBV3-1/TRBV3-2,TRBD2,-
TGTGCCAGCAGCCCCACAGCGGGAGGTTGGCAAGAGACCCAGTACTTC,CASSPTAGGWQETQYF,TRBJ2-5,TRBV9,TRBD2,-
TGCGCCAGCAGTTATCCCGGGTCCTCTGAAAACACCATATATTTT,CASSYPGSSENTIYF,TRBJ1-3,TRBV4-1,-,few
TGTGCCAGCAGTGGAACAATTCAGGGGGCTTGGAATTCACCCCTCCACTTT,CASSGTIQGAWNSPLHF,TRBJ1-6,TRBV28,TRBD1,-
TGTGCCAGCAGCTTAGGGCCTTCTGGAAACACCATATATTTT,CASSLGPSGNTIYF,TRBJ1-3,TRBV7-3,-,-
TGCGCCAGCAGCAAAGGAGTTTATCAGCCCCAGCATTTT,CASSKGVYQPQHF,TRBJ1-5,TRBV10-1,-,-
TGTGCCAGCAGTGGGGGAGCGAGCGGGAACGAGCAGTACTTC,CASSGGASGNEQYF,TRBJ2-7,TRBV2,TRBD2,-
TGTGCCAGCAGCTTAGCGGGGGCGCATGAAAAACTGTTTTTT,CASSLAGAHEKLFF,TRBJ1-4,TRBV7-9,-,-
TGTGCCAGCTCATATCCCGGGACTAGCGGGATCGATGAGCAGTTCTTC,CASSYPGTSGIDEQFF,TRBJ2-1,TRBV18,TRBD2,-
TGTGCCAGTAGCAACACTGCGGGGGGCACTGAAGCTTTCTTT,CASSNTAGGTEAFF,TRBJ1-1,TRBV19,-,-
TGTGCCAGCAGTTCTCAGTGGGAGACCCAGTACTTC,CASSSQWETQYF,TRBJ2-5,TRBV12-3/TRBV12-4,-,-
TGTGCCAGCAGCACCAGCGGGAGAGACACAGATACGCAGTATTTT,CASSTSGRDTDTQYF,TRBJ2-3,TRBV5-4,TRBD2,few
TGTGCCAGCAGCCAAGGTGTTAGCGGGAGCGGCAGCGGGGAGCTGTTTTTT,CASSQGVSGSGSGELFF,TRBJ2-2,TRBV3-1/TRBV3-2,TRBD2,-
TGTGCCAGCTCACCCCTAAGCGGGCAAGAGACCCAGTACTTC,CASSPLSGQETQYF,TRBJ2-5,TRBV18,-,-
TGTGCCAGCAGGACTAGCGGGAATCGTGGCGGGGAGCTGTTTTTT,CASRTSGNRGGELFF,TRBJ2-2,TRBV28,TRBD2,-
TGTGCCAGCAGCCTGGGGACAAGCGGGGAGCTGTTTTTT,CASSLGTSGELFF,TRBJ2-2,TRBV3-1/TRBV3-2,-,-
TGTGCCAGCAGCCAAGGTCCCCTCCCCCGGGAGACCCAGTACTTC,CASSQGPLPRETQYF,TRBJ2-5,TRBV3-1/TRBV3-2,-,-
TGTGCCAGCTCGCGCGGGGCTACTGAAGCTTTCTTT,CASSRGATEAFF,TRBJ1-1,TRBV7-9,-,-
TGTGCCAGCAGCCTCGACAGGGAGTCTGGCTACACCTTC,CASSLDRESGYTF,TRBJ1-2,TRBV7-3,TRBD1,-
TGTGCCAGCAGCGTAGCACAGGGGCAATCCCTCTACGAGCAGTACTTC,CASSVAQGQSLYEQYF,TRBJ2-7,TRBV9,TRBD1,once
TGTGCCAGCAGCTCTCGACTAGCGGGAGTAGTAACCGGGGAGCTGTTTTTT,CASSSRLAGVVTGELFF,TRBJ2-2,TRBV7-2,TRBD2,-
TGTGCCAGCAGCCAGGGGTCAGGGGGCTGGGGCACTGAAGCTTTCTTT,CASSQGSGGWGTEAFF,TRBJ1-1,TRBV7-6,TRBD1,-
TGTGCCAGCAGCCCGACAGGGGACCCTGGAAACACCATATATTTT,CASSPTGDPGNTIYF,TRBJ1-3,TRBV6-6,TRBD1,-
TGTGCCAGCAGTGAATTGCAGTCAGGCACCTTC,CASSELQSGTF,TRBJ1-2,TRBV2,-,-
TGTGCCAGCAGCTTGTCCCTCGGTAACACTGAAGCTTTCTTT,CASSLSLGNTEAFF,TRBJ1-1,TRBV5-5,-,-
TGTGCCAGCAGTTACTTACGGACTGGGAACACTGAAGCTTTCTTT,CASSYLRTGNTEAFF,TRBJ1-1,TRBV6-5,-,-
TGCGCCAGCAGCTGGGGACAGCCTCTAGCCAAAAACATTCAGTACTTC,CASSWGQPLAKNIQYF,TRBJ2-4,TRBV5-1,TRBD1,-
TGTGCCAGCTCACCTGGACAGGGCTTGGAAGCTTTCTTT,CASSPGQGLEAFF,TRBJ1-1,TRBV18,TRBD1,-
TGTGCCAGCAGCTTAGGAGGACAGGCTGCGGGTCAGCCCCAGCATTTT,CASSLGGQAAGQPQHF,TRBJ1-5,TRBV7-8,TRBD1,-
TGTGCCAGCAGCGGCTTGGGCGTAGCGGGAGTACAGTTCTTC,CASSGLGVAGVQFF,TRBJ2-1,TRBV11-3,TRBD2,-
TGTGCCAGCAGCCAGCCGGACAGGAACACTGAAGCTTTCTTT,CASSQPDRNTEAFF,TRBJ1-1,TRBV4-2,-,once
TGTGCCTGGACCCCAGCGGGAAACACCTACGAGCAGTACTTC,CAWTPAGNTYEQYF,TRBJ2-7,TRBV30,TRBD2,-
TGTGCCAGCAGCGGGACAGAATATAGCAATCAGCCCCAGCATTTT,CASSGTEYSNQPQHF,TRBJ1-5,TRBV21-1,-,-
TGTGCCACCAGCCAGGTAGACGGCACAGATACGCAGTATTTT,CATSQVDGTDTQYF,TRBJ2-3,TRBV24-1,-,-